The rows below give T cell receptor beta chains drawn from one sample of a study of blood T cell repertoires in COVID-19. Sequencing was performed with immunoSEQ multiplex PCR; in TCRdb, only in-frame clones are kept and a portion is missing. The repertoire consists of 170,000 or so clones, with roughly nine tenths occurring once and the leading ten covering under 2%. The sample taken for sequencing was peripheral blood. The receptor source for this set is a man aged 18 to 35 who had recovered from COVID-19. The CDR3 runs from the conserved cysteine through the conserved F or W. The D gene is left open where the match is weak. A row's size may be missing; if present it is once, few, many or a size class.

length	size	D	V	J	DNA	CDR3
15	NA	NA	TRBV19	TRBJ2-5	TGTGCCAGTAGTACACCCGGGACATCGCAAGAGACCCAGTACTTC	CASSTPGTSQETQYF
18	NA	TRBD1	TRBV3-1/TRBV3-2	TRBJ1-6	TGTGCCAGCAGCCAAGATCCAGGTCTGAGGGGGCGAAATTCACCCCTCCACTTT	CASSQDPGLRGRNSPLHF
13	NA	NA	TRBV2	TRBJ2-7	TGTGCCAGCAGTGATACAGGGAATCACGAGCAGTACTTC	CASSDTGNHEQYF
16	NA	TRBD1	TRBV6-6	TRBJ2-3	TGTGCCAGCAACGACCGGACAGGGGGCTCTACAGATACGCAGTATTTT	CASNDRTGGSTDTQYF
16	NA	TRBD2	TRBV5-1	TRBJ2-5	TGCGCCAGCAGCTTGGGTGGTAGCGGGGTCCAAGAGACCCAGTACTTC	CASSLGGSGVQETQYF
14	NA	TRBD1	TRBV2	TRBJ2-7	TGTGCCAGCAGTAAAACAGGGGGATCCTACGAGCAGTACTTC	CASSKTGGSYEQYF
15	NA	NA	TRBV5-1	TRBJ2-1	TGCGCCAGCAGCTCGGCTCCGGGACTCGTTAATGAGCAGTTCTTC	CASSSAPGLVNEQFF
15	once	NA	TRBV4-2	TRBJ2-7	TGTGCCAGCAGCCCAGGGGACGGAAGCGCCTACGAGCAGTACTTC	CASSPGDGSAYEQYF
14	once	NA	TRBV4-3	TRBJ2-5	TGCGCCAGCAGCCAAGTTCAGGGTTTGGAGACCCAGTACTTC	CASSQVQGLETQYF
17	NA	TRBD2	TRBV2	TRBJ2-2	TGTGCCAGCAGTGGAGGTGGCGGGAGGGGATACACCGGGGAGCTGTTTTTT	CASSGGGGRGYTGELFF
12	once	NA	TRBV6-2/TRBV6-3	TRBJ1-1	TGTGCCAGCAGTTCGGGGGTCTCTGAAGCTTTCTTT	CASSSGVSEAFF
13	NA	TRBD2	TRBV9	TRBJ2-1	TGTGCCAGCAGCGTAGTAGGGGAGGGTGAGCAGTTCTTC	CASSVVGEGEQFF
14	NA	TRBD2	TRBV7-2	TRBJ2-3	TGTGCCAGCGCACTAGCGGGAGGGCCTGATACGCAGTATTTT	CASALAGGPDTQYF
13	NA	TRBD1	TRBV6-5	TRBJ1-2	TGTGCCAGCAGGGGGCAGGGGGCAAGGGGCTACACCTTC	CASRGQGARGYTF
15	NA	NA	TRBV7-8	TRBJ1-2	TGTGCCAGCAGCTTATGGTCCCGGGGGGCCTATGGCTACACCTTC	CASSLWSRGAYGYTF
15	NA	TRBD2	TRBV6-5	TRBJ2-1	TGTGCCAGCAGCCGTAGCGGGAGTAGGTACAATGAGCAGTTCTTC	CASSRSGSRYNEQFF
14	NA	NA	TRBV7-2	TRBJ1-5	TGTGCCAGCAGCTTATTGGGGGGGAATCAGCCCCAGCATTTT	CASSLLGGNQPQHF
13	few	TRBD2	TRBV29-1	TRBJ2-7	TGCAGCGTTGTAGCGGGAATCCGCCACGAGCAGTACTTC	CSVVAGIRHEQYF
15	once	TRBD1	TRBV29-1	TRBJ1-3	TGCAGCGTTGAAGCAAGGACAGGGTTCGGAAACACCATATATTTT	CSVEARTGFGNTIYF
13	NA	NA	TRBV7-7	TRBJ2-1	TGTGCTAGCAGCTTTACTAGTAACAATGAGCAGTTCTTC	CASSFTSNNEQFF
14	NA	NA	TRBV7-2	TRBJ2-7	TGTGCCAGCAGCTTAAATTACTACTCCTACGAGCAGTACTTC	CASSLNYYSYEQYF
15	NA	NA	TRBV6-1	TRBJ2-1	TGTGCCAGCAGGCCACAGGAGGGCTCCTACAATGAGCAGTTCTTC	CASRPQEGSYNEQFF
15	NA	NA	TRBV5-5	TRBJ2-1	TGTGCCAGCAGCTCGGAGGGCCGTTCCTACAATGAGCAGTTCTTC	CASSSEGRSYNEQFF
14	few	NA	TRBV28	TRBJ1-2	TGTGCCAGCAGTACAATCTCGCGAGGAAAGCGCTACACCTTC	CASSTISRGKRYTF
11	NA	TRBD2	TRBV9	TRBJ2-1	TGTGCCAGCAGCGGCGGGGGGGAGCAGTTCTTC	CASSGGGEQFF
17	NA	TRBD1	TRBV6-6	TRBJ2-2	TGTGCCAGCAGTCCCGAGAGGGGGACAGGGGTTGCCGGGGAGCTGTTTTTT	CASSPERGTGVAGELFF
13	NA	NA	TRBV5-6	TRBJ2-2	TGTGCCAGCAGCTTGGGGGGCCCCGGGGAGCTGTTTTTT	CASSLGGPGELFF
15	NA	TRBD1	TRBV6-6	TRBJ1-4	TGTGCCAGCAGCTCCCCGGACAGGGTAAATGAAAAACTGTTTTTT	CASSSPDRVNEKLFF
12	NA	NA	TRBV12-3/TRBV12-4	TRBJ2-7	TGTGCCAGCACGGGAAGGGACTACGAGCAGTACTTC	CASTGRDYEQYF
15	NA	TRBD2	TRBV20-1	TRBJ2-3	TGCAGTGCTAGTACCGGGACTAGCCTCACAGATACGCAGTATTTT	CSASTGTSLTDTQYF
14	NA	NA	TRBV4-1	TRBJ2-5	TGCGCCAGCAGCCATCCCGACAGACAAGAGACCCAGTACTTC	CASSHPDRQETQYF
15	NA	TRBD2	TRBV5-1	TRBJ2-7	TGCGCCAGCAGCTGGGGGACTAGCGACGCCTACGAGCAGTACTTC	CASSWGTSDAYEQYF
14	NA	NA	TRBV6-4	TRBJ1-1	TGTGCCAGCAGTGACGGGGGGGAGAGCGATGAAGCTTTCTTT	CASSDGGESDEAFF
17	NA	NA	TRBV5-4	TRBJ1-1	TGTGCCAGCAGCCGAGGGCTGAGGGATGAAATGAACACTGAAGCTTTCTTT	CASSRGLRDEMNTEAFF
16	many	NA	TRBV5-4	TRBJ2-3	TGTGCCAGCAGCGGGACCCGGGGGTTAAGCACAGATACGCAGTATTTT	CASSGTRGLSTDTQYF
16	NA	NA	TRBV9	TRBJ2-3	TGTGCCAGCAGCGTAGGCATTGGAGAGTTCACAGATACGCAGTATTTT	CASSVGIGEFTDTQYF
15	NA	NA	TRBV7-3	TRBJ2-3	TGTGCCAGCAGCTTAAGAGGCGGACTCACAGATACGCAGTATTTT	CASSLRGGLTDTQYF
14	NA	NA	TRBV4-2	TRBJ2-7	TGTGCCAGCAGCCAAGATAGGAGCTCCTACGAGCAGTACTTC	CASSQDRSSYEQYF
14	NA	TRBD2	TRBV9	TRBJ2-7	TGTGCCAGCAGCCCTCGGGGGGGGGCCTACGAGCAGTACTTC	CASSPRGGAYEQYF
12	NA	NA	TRBV6-5	TRBJ1-3	TGTGCCAGCAAACTCTCTGGAAACACCATATATTTT	CASKLSGNTIYF
13	NA	NA	TRBV28	TRBJ2-4	TGTGCCAGCACCCTCGGAGGAGTAAACATTCAGTACTTC	CASTLGGVNIQYF
16	NA	TRBD1	TRBV2	TRBJ1-5	TGTGCCAGCAGTGAAACCGGGACAGTTTTTTATCAGCCCCAGCATTTT	CASSETGTVFYQPQHF
14	NA	NA	TRBV24-1	TRBJ1-2	TGTGCCACCAGTACAGGGCGAGCTAACTATGGCTACACCTTC	CATSTGRANYGYTF
14	once	TRBD2	TRBV2	TRBJ2-7	TGTGCCAGCCTGACTAGCGATACTTTCTACGAGCAGTACTTC	CASLTSDTFYEQYF
17	NA	NA	TRBV18	TRBJ2-5	TGTGCCAGCTCACCTTTCGGTAGAGGAAGTAAACAAGAGACCCAGTACTTC	CASSPFGRGSKQETQYF
12	NA	TRBD1	TRBV27	TRBJ1-1	TGTGCCAGCAGTTTACCGACAGGGGAAGCTTTCTTT	CASSLPTGEAFF
13	NA	NA	TRBV7-2	TRBJ1-2	TGTGCCAGCAGCCTCCTACTCTTCTATGGCTACACCTTC	CASSLLLFYGYTF
19	NA	TRBD2	TRBV5-4	TRBJ2-5	TGTGCCAGCAGCTTGCGAACCGGGACTAGCGGGAAGGGCCAAGAGACCCAGTACTTC	CASSLRTGTSGKGQETQYF
18	NA	NA	TRBV9	TRBJ2-1	TGTGCCAGCAGCGCGGAAAGACTGCTAGCGTCCTCCTACAATGAGCAGTTCTTC	CASSAERLLASSYNEQFF
16	once	TRBD2	TRBV28	TRBJ2-2	TGTGCCAGCAGTCTCGGACTAGCGGGGAACACCGGGGAGCTGTTTTTT	CASSLGLAGNTGELFF
14	NA	NA	TRBV11-3	TRBJ2-1	TGTGCCAGCAGACGGACCGCGGGCAGTAGTGAGCAGTTCTTC	CASRRTAGSSEQFF
15	NA	NA	TRBV2	TRBJ1-2	TGTGCCAGCAGTGAAAAGCACAGAGGGAACTATGGCTACACCTTC	CASSEKHRGNYGYTF
13	NA	TRBD1	TRBV3-1/TRBV3-2	TRBJ2-7	TGTGCCAGCAGCACAGGGGCAGGGGTCGAGCAGTACTTC	CASSTGAGVEQYF
12	NA	NA	TRBV7-2	TRBJ2-7	TGTGCCAGCAGCGTAAATCGCTACGAGCAGTACTTC	CASSVNRYEQYF
14	once	NA	TRBV11-2	TRBJ1-2	TGTGCCAGCAGCTTAGATGCAGGCCGGTATGGCTACACCTTC	CASSLDAGRYGYTF
15	NA	NA	TRBV19	TRBJ1-6	TGTGCCAGTAGTTATTTCGGGGAGCGAGGTTCACCCCTCCACTTT	CASSYFGERGSPLHF
15	NA	TRBD2	TRBV7-3	TRBJ2-3	TGTGCCAGCAGCTCCAGACTAGCGGGTGGAGATACGCAGTATTTT	CASSSRLAGGDTQYF